The T cell receptor beta chain described here comes from a study of T cells after yellow fever vaccination. Study findings and constraints: From the bulk population, abundant clonotypes could contaminate and appear within FACS-sorted repertoires. Clones that expanded after primary vaccination mostly reappeared after the booster (roughly 96% CD4, approximately 85% CD8).

Germline V CDR1 and CDR2: MNHEY, SVGAGI. The CDR3 contains 13 residues. V was pared by 1 base and J by 4 bases, with 6 bases between. There are a few counts of this clonotype. Its antigen is undetermined. A universal primer site and UMIs were added as TCR cDNA was made by 5'RACE template switching. TCRdb re-called the 5' RACE reads with MiXCR, one entry per CDR3 protein. In the table there are a few hundred thousand distinct CDR3 sequences, 6.5% to 8.5% of which are singletons. Sequenced here: PBMCs, sampled approximately 40 days after the first yellow fever vaccination. The clonotype was recovered from a man aged 18 to 30 who received the YFV17D yellow fever vaccine. The chain recombines TRBV6-5 with TRBJ2-3; D is ambiguous. The CDR3 reads CASSYLRADTQYF. The CDR3, as DNA: TGTGCCAGCAGTTACTTGCGAGCAGATACGCAGTATTTT.